The present TCR beta chain was sequenced within a study of T-cell memory formation after mild COVID-19 (dated by TCRdb to the early 2020s). With regard to the full study: Most TCR sequence clusters were specific to one of the two donors. In a couple of donors, T-cell clones that expanded and contracted after mild COVID-19 were tracked by sequencing TCRalpha and TCRbeta repertoires over time. Two young, previously healthy adult volunteers, one female and one male, were included in the cohort. On the study overall, not on this receptor specifically: Whether the second-wave clones peaking on day 37 were SARS-CoV-2 specific was not confirmed. Clones contracting from day 15 to 85 had balanced CD4/CD8 phenotypes, while a second wave expanding from day 15 to 37 was biased towards CD4+. Some responding clones were found in pre-infection memory, which suggests that pre-existing cross-reactive memory T cells took part in the SARS-CoV-2 response. Contracting CD4+ clones turned up mainly in the CM and EM memory subsets, whereas EMRA was where CD8+ clones were enriched. Only a couple of mild cases were covered in the study, and larger cohorts including severe cases with pre-infection samples were considered necessary.

At the junction V is shortened by 4 bases and J by 2 bases; bases outside the gene matches: 5. Looking up the germline V gene yields CDR1 SGHDT and CDR2 YYEEEE. Its CDR3 holds 15 amino acids, cysteine through phenylalanine. The CDR3 DNA has 45 bases and is translated from base 1. The instrument given in TCRdb is Illumina NovaSeq 6000. TCRalpha and TCRbeta cDNA libraries were built by 5'RACE with constant-segment primers, adding sample barcodes and unique molecular identifiers. RNA was extracted from every sample with Trizol reagent. Libraries were amplified in two PCR steps, with a second sample barcode and Illumina TruSeq adapters added in the second step. Sequencing of libraries was performed on an Illumina NovaSeq with 2 x 150 bp paired-end reads. The study's own analysis went as follows. The reads were demultiplexed and collapsed into UMI-guided consensus sequences using migec v1.2.7. With mixcr v2.1.11, UMI consensuses were aligned to TRA and TRB V and J templates and assembled into clonotypes. Clonotypes were classified as expanded or contracted when called significant by both edgeR and NoisET, with noise models trained on biological replicates. For edgeR calls, the thresholds were a false discovery rate-adjusted p below 0.01 and a log2 fold-change of 1. As an exploratory analysis of dynamics, PCA with hierarchical clustering was applied to max-normalized trajectories of the 1000 most abundant clonotypes. The CD4 or CD8 phenotype of responding clones was assigned using the separately sequenced CD4+ and CD8+ repertoires. The public reads were reprocessed in TCRdb via fastp at Q25 and MiXCR, keeping in-frame beta chains. Records with the same CDR3 protein are collapsed into one entry carrying the most frequent genes and DNA. TCRdb, not the authors, supplied the V and J calls. The sample table contains 55,000 to 80,000 distinct CDR3 sequences; only one count was recorded for around 10% of them. The ten largest clones represent 0.95% to 1.3% of the sample.

Ficoll-Paque density gradient centrifugation was used to isolate PBMCs. This clonotype was seen at least ten times. Which antigen it targets is not known. No base qualities exist here, and no much larger clone lies one base off it. The receptor was isolated from a man aged 18-30 years who had mild COVID-19 (a few samples of this study predate the infection). The sample titles of this study are shuffled in the database, so cell type and time point are left out; the donor was told from shared clones. The specimen was PBMCs or a T cell subset sorted from them (not recorded which). The sequence is built from TRBV5-6 and TRBJ2-5; 10 central nucleotides agree with TRBD2. The CDR3 reads as follows: CASSLRLAGQETQYF. The DNA reads as follows: TGTGCCAGCAGCCTCCGACTAGCGGGTCAAGAGACCCAGTACTTC.